A selection of T cell receptor beta chains follows, all from one sample in a study of CD8 T cells in ankylosing spondylitis. Via MiXCR, TCRdb re-called the 5' RACE reads, giving one row per CDR3 protein. Among fewer than 500,000 distinct CDR3 sequences, 25% to 30% were seen once, and the ten largest hold over 0.8%. The sequencing sample was made of blood, either unsorted or a sorted T cell fraction (not recorded which). The receptors derive from a male donor with ankylosing spondylitis. The CDR3 runs from the conserved cysteine through the conserved F or W. Fields, in order: V gene, J gene, D gene, clone size, CDR3 length, CDR3 DNA, CDR3 protein. The D gene is left open where the match is weak. Where a row states a size, it is once, few, many or the class of an expanded clone; other rows omit it.

V gene: TRBV20-1; J gene: TRBJ1-2; D gene: .; clone size: few; CDR3 length: 12; CDR3 DNA: TGCAGTGCTAGGGTCCAAGGTTATGGCTACACCTTC; CDR3 protein: CSARVQGYGYTF
V gene: TRBV12-3/TRBV12-4; J gene: TRBJ1-4; D gene: .; clone size: few; CDR3 length: 15; CDR3 DNA: TGTGCCAGCAGTCGCAGGACAGCTTTACCGCAAAAACTGTTTTTT; CDR3 protein: CASSRRTALPQKLFF
V gene: TRBV7-9; J gene: TRBJ2-5; D gene: .; clone size: few; CDR3 length: 15; CDR3 DNA: TGTGCCAGCAGCTTTTCGGCCGGGCCACAAGAGACCCAGTACTTC; CDR3 protein: CASSFSAGPQETQYF
V gene: TRBV28; J gene: TRBJ2-5; D gene: .; clone size: few; CDR3 length: 15; CDR3 DNA: TGTGCCAGCAGTTTACGGCGGCCTGCCCAAGAGACCCAGTACTTC; CDR3 protein: CASSLRRPAQETQYF
V gene: TRBV7-9; J gene: TRBJ1-2; D gene: TRBD1; clone size: few; CDR3 length: 14; CDR3 DNA: TGTGCCAGCAGCTTACCGGGACAGAACTATGGCTACACCTTC; CDR3 protein: CASSLPGQNYGYTF
V gene: TRBV4-2; J gene: TRBJ2-2; D gene: TRBD1; clone size: many; CDR3 length: 17; CDR3 DNA: TGTGCCAGCAGCCACGGACCCGGACAGGGGAACACCGGGGAGCTGTTTTTT; CDR3 protein: CASSHGPGQGNTGELFF
V gene: TRBV18; J gene: TRBJ2-5; D gene: .; clone size: few; CDR3 length: 13; CDR3 DNA: TGTGCCAGCTCACCACCGTCCAAGGAGACCCAGTACTTC; CDR3 protein: CASSPPSKETQYF
V gene: TRBV5-1; J gene: TRBJ1-1; D gene: .; clone size: many; CDR3 length: 14; CDR3 DNA: TGCGCCAGCAGCTTAAGGACAAGGAACACTGAAGCTTTCTTT; CDR3 protein: CASSLRTRNTEAFF
V gene: TRBV11-2; J gene: TRBJ1-2; D gene: .; clone size: .; CDR3 length: 17; CDR3 DNA: TGTGCCAGCAGCTTAGACGGGATCAAAATTAGTTGGAGTGGCTACACCTTC; CDR3 protein: CASSLDGIKISWSGYTF
V gene: TRBV14; J gene: TRBJ2-5; D gene: .; clone size: .; CDR3 length: 15; CDR3 DNA: TGTGCCAGCAGCCAAGGGACGGGGGGCAAGGAGACCCAGTACTTC; CDR3 protein: CASSQGTGGKETQYF
V gene: TRBV11-2; J gene: TRBJ1-4; D gene: .; clone size: few; CDR3 length: 15; CDR3 DNA: TGTGCCAGCAGCTTAGAAGGGGCTGGTAATGAAAAACTGTTTTTT; CDR3 protein: CASSLEGAGNEKLFF
V gene: TRBV20-1; J gene: TRBJ1-6; D gene: .; clone size: .; CDR3 length: 15; CDR3 DNA: TGCAGTGCTAGAGGCCCGGGGCACTTTAATTCACCCCTCCACTTT; CDR3 protein: CSARGPGHFNSPLHF
V gene: TRBV20-1; J gene: TRBJ2-5; D gene: .; clone size: few; CDR3 length: 15; CDR3 DNA: TGCAGTGCTTCCCAGGGAGGGGGGGAGCAAGAGACCCAGTACTTC; CDR3 protein: CSASQGGGEQETQYF
V gene: TRBV24-1; J gene: TRBJ2-1; D gene: .; clone size: few; CDR3 length: 17; CDR3 DNA: TGTGCCACCAGTGATTTAAAAGGTTCAGCCTGGGGCAATGAGCAGTTCTTC; CDR3 protein: CATSDLKGSAWGNEQFF
V gene: TRBV10-3; J gene: TRBJ2-7; D gene: TRBD2; clone size: .; CDR3 length: 16; CDR3 DNA: TGTGCCATCAGTCAGGGCCCGCTAGCGGGTCTAGTTGAGCAGTACTTC; CDR3 protein: CAISQGPLAGLVEQYF
V gene: TRBV19; J gene: TRBJ1-1; D gene: .; clone size: many; CDR3 length: 13; CDR3 DNA: TGTGCCAGTAGTATAACCGGGAACACTGAAGCTTTCTTT; CDR3 protein: CASSITGNTEAFF
V gene: TRBV6-2/TRBV6-3; J gene: TRBJ1-5; D gene: .; clone size: few; CDR3 length: 14; CDR3 DNA: TGTGCCAGCAGTTGGACAGCTATCAATCAGCCCCAGCATTTT; CDR3 protein: CASSWTAINQPQHF
V gene: TRBV20-1; J gene: TRBJ1-2; D gene: .; clone size: .; CDR3 length: 13; CDR3 DNA: TGCAGTGCCCCAGACGGGAGGAACTATGGCTACACCTTC; CDR3 protein: CSAPDGRNYGYTF
V gene: TRBV4-1; J gene: TRBJ1-2; D gene: .; clone size: few; CDR3 length: 15; CDR3 DNA: TGCGCCAGCAGCCAAGATCAGGGCAGGGTGGTTGGCTACACCTTC; CDR3 protein: CASSQDQGRVVGYTF
V gene: TRBV7-6; J gene: TRBJ2-3; D gene: TRBD2; clone size: few; CDR3 length: 16; CDR3 DNA: TGTGCCAGCAGCTTAGCGACGGGCGGGAGTTTAGATACGCAGTATTTT; CDR3 protein: CASSLATGGSLDTQYF
V gene: TRBV11-3; J gene: TRBJ1-1; D gene: TRBD1; clone size: few; CDR3 length: 17; CDR3 DNA: TGTGCCAGCAGCCCCGGACAGGGGGCCGCATTGAACACTGAAGCTTTCTTT; CDR3 protein: CASSPGQGAALNTEAFF
V gene: TRBV5-1; J gene: TRBJ1-2; D gene: .; clone size: .; CDR3 length: 15; CDR3 DNA: TGCGCCAGCAGCTTGGACGGCGCCGCTAACTATGGCTACACCTTC; CDR3 protein: CASSLDGAANYGYTF
V gene: TRBV25-1; J gene: TRBJ2-5; D gene: TRBD2; clone size: many; CDR3 length: 16; CDR3 DNA: TGTGCCAGCAGTGCGGGACTAGCGGGATTCCAAGAGACCCAGTACTTC; CDR3 protein: CASSAGLAGFQETQYF
V gene: TRBV12-3/TRBV12-4; J gene: TRBJ2-3; D gene: .; clone size: few; CDR3 length: 11; CDR3 DNA: TGTGCCAGCACTTCGGGAGATACGCAGTATTTT; CDR3 protein: CASTSGDTQYF
V gene: TRBV7-9; J gene: TRBJ2-3; D gene: .; clone size: .; CDR3 length: 13; CDR3 DNA: TGTGCCAGCAGTCCATCAGGGGCAGATACGCAGTATTTT; CDR3 protein: CASSPSGADTQYF
V gene: TRBV18; J gene: TRBJ1-1; D gene: .; clone size: .; CDR3 length: 13; CDR3 DNA: TGTGCCAGCTCACCACTACCGGACGCGGAAGCTTTCTTT; CDR3 protein: CASSPLPDAEAFF
V gene: TRBV12-3/TRBV12-4; J gene: TRBJ2-3; D gene: .; clone size: many; CDR3 length: 14; CDR3 DNA: TGTGCCACCGCCCTGCGGATTTTCACAGATACGCAGTATTTT; CDR3 protein: CATALRIFTDTQYF